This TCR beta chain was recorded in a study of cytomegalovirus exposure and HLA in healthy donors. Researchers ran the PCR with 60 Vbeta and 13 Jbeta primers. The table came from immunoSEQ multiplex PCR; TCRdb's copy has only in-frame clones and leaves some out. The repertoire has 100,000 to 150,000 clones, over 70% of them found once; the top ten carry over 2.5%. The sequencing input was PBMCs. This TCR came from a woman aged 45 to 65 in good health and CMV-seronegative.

This CDR3 is CASSERGGGNQPQHF. Written as DNA, the CDR3 is TGTGCCAGCAGTGAAAGGGGAGGTGGCAATCAGCCCCAGCATTTT. The chain has TRBV2 and TRBJ1-5, with D perhaps TRBD1 (5 bases). Between the trimmed V and J ends, which lost 2 bases and 2 bases, there was a span of 10 bases. The CDR3 runs 15 residues. CDR1 SNHLY and CDR2 FYNNEI come from the germline V gene.